The entry below gives a single TCR beta chain sequence along with its context. The data are from a study of blood T cell repertoires in COVID-19. The wider study: Sites in the United States, Italy and Spain provided acute and convalescent COVID-19 samples. In each case, the material was cDNA or gDNA derived from T cells, B-cell-depleted T cells, or PBMCs.

The authors' processing: Scientists estimated how many nucleated cells there were by amplifying reference gene primers. TCRdb's copy holds only in-frame clones and misses some; the assay was immunoSEQ multiplex PCR. Clone size and the V and J calls come from that table; the DNA yielded D and trimming. The table shows a few hundred thousand clones, with 70% to 90% occurring only once. The CDR3 covers 16 residues. CDR1 is SGDLS, CDR2 YYNGEE, per germline. Trimming left V 0 bases short and J 2 bases short, with 12 bases between. The source is a woman aged 60-75 years with acute or convalescent COVID-19. V usage is TRBV9 and J usage is TRBJ1-5; perhaps TRBD1 as D (6 bases). Sequencing was performed on peripheral blood. The CDR3, as DNA: TGTGCCAGCAGCGTAGATGCGGGGGCTGGCAATCAGCCCCAGCATTTT. Translating gives CASSVDAGAGNQPQHF.